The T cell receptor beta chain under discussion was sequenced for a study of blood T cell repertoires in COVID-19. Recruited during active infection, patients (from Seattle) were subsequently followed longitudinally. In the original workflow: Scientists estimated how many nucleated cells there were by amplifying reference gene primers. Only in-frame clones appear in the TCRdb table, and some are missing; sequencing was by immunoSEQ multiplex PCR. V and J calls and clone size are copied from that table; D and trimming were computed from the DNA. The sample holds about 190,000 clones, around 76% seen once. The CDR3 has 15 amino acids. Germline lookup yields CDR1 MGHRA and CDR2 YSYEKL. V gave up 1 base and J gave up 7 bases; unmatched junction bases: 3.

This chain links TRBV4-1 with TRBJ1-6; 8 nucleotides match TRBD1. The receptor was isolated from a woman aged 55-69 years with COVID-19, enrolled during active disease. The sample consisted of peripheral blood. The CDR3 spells CASSQGRQGNSPLHF. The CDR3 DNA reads TGCGCCAGCAGCCAAGGGAGACAGGGGAATTCACCCCTCCACTTT.